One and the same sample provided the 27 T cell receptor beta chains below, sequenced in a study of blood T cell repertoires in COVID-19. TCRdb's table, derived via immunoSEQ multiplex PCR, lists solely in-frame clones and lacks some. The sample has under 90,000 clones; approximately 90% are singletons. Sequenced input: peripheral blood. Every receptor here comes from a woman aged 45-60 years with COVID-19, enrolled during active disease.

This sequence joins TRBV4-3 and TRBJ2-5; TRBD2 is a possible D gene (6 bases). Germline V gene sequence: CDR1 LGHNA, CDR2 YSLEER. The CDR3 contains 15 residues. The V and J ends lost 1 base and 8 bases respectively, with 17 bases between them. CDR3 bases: TGCGCCAGCAGCCAAGGAGGAGGGGCCGGGGGAACCCAGTACTTC. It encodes CASSQGGGAGGTQYF.

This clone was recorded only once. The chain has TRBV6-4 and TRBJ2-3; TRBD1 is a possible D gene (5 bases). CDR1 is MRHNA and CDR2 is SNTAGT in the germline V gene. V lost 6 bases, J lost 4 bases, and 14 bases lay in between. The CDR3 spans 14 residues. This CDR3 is CASSSTAAADTQYF. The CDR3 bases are TGTGCCAGCAGCTCGACAGCAGCAGCAGATACGCAGTATTTT.

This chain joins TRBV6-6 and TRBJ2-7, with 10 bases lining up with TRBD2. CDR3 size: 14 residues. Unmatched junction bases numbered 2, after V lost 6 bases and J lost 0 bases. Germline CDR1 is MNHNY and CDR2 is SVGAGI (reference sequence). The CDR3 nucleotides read TGTGCCAGCAGACCTAGCGGGAGCTCCTACGAGCAGTACTTC. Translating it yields CASRPSGSSYEQYF.

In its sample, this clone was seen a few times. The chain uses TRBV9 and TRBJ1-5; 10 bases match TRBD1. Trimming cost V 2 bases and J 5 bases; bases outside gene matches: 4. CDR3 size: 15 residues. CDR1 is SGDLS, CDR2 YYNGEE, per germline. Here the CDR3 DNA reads TGTGCCAGCAGCGTTACCGGGACAGGGGATCAGCCCCAGCATTTT. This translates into CASSVTGTGDQPQHF.

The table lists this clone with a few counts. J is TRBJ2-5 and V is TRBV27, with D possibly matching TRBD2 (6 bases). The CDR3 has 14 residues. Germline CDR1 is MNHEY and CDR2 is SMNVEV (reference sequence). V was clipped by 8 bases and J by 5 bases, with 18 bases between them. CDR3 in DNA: TGTGCCAGCTCCGGGGCTAGCGTAAGGGAGACCCAGTACTTC. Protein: CASSGASVRETQYF.

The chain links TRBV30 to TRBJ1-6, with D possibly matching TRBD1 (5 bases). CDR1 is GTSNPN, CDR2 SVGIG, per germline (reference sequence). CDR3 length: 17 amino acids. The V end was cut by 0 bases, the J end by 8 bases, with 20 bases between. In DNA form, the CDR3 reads TGTGCCTGGAGTGTCTCCGGGGGACCGGGTAGTGATTCACCCCTCCACTTT. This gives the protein CAWSVSGGPGSDSPLHF.

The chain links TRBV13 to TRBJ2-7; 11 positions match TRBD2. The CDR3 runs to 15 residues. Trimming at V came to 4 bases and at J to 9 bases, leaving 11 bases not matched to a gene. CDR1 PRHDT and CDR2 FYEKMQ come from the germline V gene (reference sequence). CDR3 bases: TGTGCCAGCAGCTCCCCTGGGACTAGCGGCAGCGGGCAGTACTTC. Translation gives CASSSPGTSGSGQYF.

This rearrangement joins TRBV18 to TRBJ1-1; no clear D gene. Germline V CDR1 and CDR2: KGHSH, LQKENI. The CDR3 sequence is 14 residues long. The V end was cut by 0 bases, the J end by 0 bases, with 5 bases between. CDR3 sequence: CASSPPGMNTEAFF. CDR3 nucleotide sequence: TGTGCCAGCTCACCACCTGGCATGAACACTGAAGCTTTCTTT. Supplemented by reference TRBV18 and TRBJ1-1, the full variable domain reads NAGVMQNPRHLVRRRGQEARLRCSPMKGHSHVYWYRQLPEEGLKFMVYLQKENIIDESGMPKERFSAEFPKEGPSILRIQQVVRGDSAAYFCASSPPGMNTEAFFGQGTRLTVV.

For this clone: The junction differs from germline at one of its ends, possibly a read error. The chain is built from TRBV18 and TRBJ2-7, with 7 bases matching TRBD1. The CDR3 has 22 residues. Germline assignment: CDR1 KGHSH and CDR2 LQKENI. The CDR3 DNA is TGTGCCAGCTCACCTTTATTACTCCGTCGGGACAGCGGAAAGGAGTGGGACCACTTCATCGGGTTC. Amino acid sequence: CASSPLLLRRDSGKEWDHFIGF.

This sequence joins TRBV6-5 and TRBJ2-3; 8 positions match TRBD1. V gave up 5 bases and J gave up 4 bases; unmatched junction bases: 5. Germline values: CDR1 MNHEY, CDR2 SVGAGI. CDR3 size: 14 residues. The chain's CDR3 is CASSPDRGSDTQYF. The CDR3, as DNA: TGTGCCAGCAGTCCCGACAGGGGATCAGATACGCAGTATTTT.

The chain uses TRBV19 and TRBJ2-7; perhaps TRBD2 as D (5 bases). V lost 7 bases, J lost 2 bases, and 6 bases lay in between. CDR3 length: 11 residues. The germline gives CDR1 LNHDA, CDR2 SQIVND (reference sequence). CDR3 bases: TGTGCCAGTAAGGGAGCCTACGAGCAGTACTTC. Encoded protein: CASKGAYEQYF.

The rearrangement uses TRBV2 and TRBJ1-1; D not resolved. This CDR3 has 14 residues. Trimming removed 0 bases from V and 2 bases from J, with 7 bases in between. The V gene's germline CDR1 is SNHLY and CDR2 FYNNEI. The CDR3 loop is CASSEAFRNTEAFF. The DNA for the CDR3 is TGTGCCAGCAGTGAAGCGTTCAGAAACACTGAAGCTTTCTTT. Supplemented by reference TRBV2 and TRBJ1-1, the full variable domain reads EPEVTQTPSHQVTQMGQEVILRCVPISNHLYFYWYRQILGQKVEFLVSFYNNEISEKSEIFDDQFSVERPDGSNFTLKIRSTKLEDSAMYFCASSEAFRNTEAFFGQGTRLTVV.

The CDR3 spells CASSLSLVVKLNQPQHF. The CDR3 DNA reads TGTGCCAGCAGCCTTAGCTTGGTTGTGAAGCTGAATCAGCCCCAGCATTTT. The rearrangement links TRBV28 to TRBJ1-5; D ambiguous. V was trimmed by 6 bases and J by 4 bases, leaving 22 bases between them. Germline loops: CDR1 MDHEN, CDR2 SYDVKM. This CDR3 is 17 amino acids long. The full variable domain, in which reference TRBV28 and TRBJ1-5 provide the parts outside the CDR3, is DVKVTQSSRYLVKRTGEKVFLECVQDMDHENMFWYRQDPGLGLRLIYFSYDVKMKEKGDIPEGYSVSREKKERFSLILESASTNQTSMYLCASSLSLVVKLNQPQHFGDGTRLSIL.

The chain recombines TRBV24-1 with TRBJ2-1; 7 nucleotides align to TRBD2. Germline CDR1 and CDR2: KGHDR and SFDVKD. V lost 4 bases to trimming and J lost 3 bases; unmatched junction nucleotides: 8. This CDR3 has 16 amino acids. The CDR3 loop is CATSDGGSLSYNEQFF. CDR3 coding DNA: TGTGCCACCAGTGACGGCGGGAGTCTCAGCTACAATGAGCAGTTCTTC.

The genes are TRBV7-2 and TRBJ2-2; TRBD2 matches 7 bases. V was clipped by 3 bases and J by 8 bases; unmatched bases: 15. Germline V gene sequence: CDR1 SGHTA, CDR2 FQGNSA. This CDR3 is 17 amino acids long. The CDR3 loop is CASSFQSLAGVAGELFF. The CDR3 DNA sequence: TGTGCCAGCAGCTTCCAGTCCTTAGCGGGTGTAGCGGGGGAGCTGTTTTTT.

CDR3 nucleotide sequence: TGTGCCAGCAGCGCCGGGACAGGGGGCATGAACACTGAAGCTTTCTTT. It is translated as CASSAGTGGMNTEAFF. The chain employs TRBV9 and TRBJ1-1, with 12 positions matching TRBD1. J gave up 0 bases and V 3 bases, and 3 bases lay outside the gene matches. The CDR3 covers 16 residues. The germline gives CDR1 SGDLS, CDR2 YYNGEE. The full variable domain, its missing parts supplied by reference TRBV9 and TRBJ1-1, is DSGVTQTPKHLITATGQRVTLRCSPRSGDLSVYWYQQSLDQGLQFLIQYYNGEERAKGNILERFSAQQFPDLHSELNLSSLELGDSALYFCASSAGTGGMNTEAFFGQGTRLTVV.

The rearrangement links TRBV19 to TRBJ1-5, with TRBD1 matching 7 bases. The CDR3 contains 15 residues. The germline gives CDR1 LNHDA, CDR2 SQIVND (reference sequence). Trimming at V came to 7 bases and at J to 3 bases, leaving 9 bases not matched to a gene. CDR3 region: CASTLEGQYNQPQHF. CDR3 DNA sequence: TGTGCCAGTACTTTAGAGGGACAGTACAATCAGCCCCAGCATTTT.

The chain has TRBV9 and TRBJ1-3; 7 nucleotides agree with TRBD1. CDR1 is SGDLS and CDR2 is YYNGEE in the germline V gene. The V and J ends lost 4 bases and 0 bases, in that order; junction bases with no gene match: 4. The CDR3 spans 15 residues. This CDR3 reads CASSRTGNSGNTIYF. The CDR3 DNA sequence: TGTGCCAGCAGCCGGACAGGTAACTCTGGAAACACCATATATTTT.

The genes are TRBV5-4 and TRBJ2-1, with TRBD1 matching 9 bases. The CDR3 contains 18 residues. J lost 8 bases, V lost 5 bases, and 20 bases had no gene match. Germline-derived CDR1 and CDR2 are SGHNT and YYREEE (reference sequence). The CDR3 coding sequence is TGTGCCAGCAGACTCAAGGGGTCACTCCCGGGACAGGGATATGAGCAGTTCTTC. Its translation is CASRLKGSLPGQGYEQFF.

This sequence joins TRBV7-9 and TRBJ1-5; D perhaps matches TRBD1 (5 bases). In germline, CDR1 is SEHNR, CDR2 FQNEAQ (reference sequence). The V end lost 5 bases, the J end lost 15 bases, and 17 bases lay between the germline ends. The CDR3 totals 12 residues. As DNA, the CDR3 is TGTGCCAGCAGCCCTCGGGGGGTAACTTGGCATTTT. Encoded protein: CASSPRGVTWHF.

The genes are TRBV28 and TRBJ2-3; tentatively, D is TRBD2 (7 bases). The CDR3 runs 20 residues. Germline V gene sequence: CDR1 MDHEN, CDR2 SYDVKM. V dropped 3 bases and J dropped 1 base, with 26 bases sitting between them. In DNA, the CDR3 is TGTGCCAGCAGTTTGGATGGGGACTCCAGAGGGGGGGGTGGCACAGATACGCAGTATTTT. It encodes CASSLDGDSRGGGGTDTQYF.

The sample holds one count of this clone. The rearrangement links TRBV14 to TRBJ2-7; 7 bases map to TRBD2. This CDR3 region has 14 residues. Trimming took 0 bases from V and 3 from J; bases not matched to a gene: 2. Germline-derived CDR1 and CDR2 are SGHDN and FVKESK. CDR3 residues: CASSQEGLRYEQYF. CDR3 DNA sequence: TGTGCCAGCAGCCAAGAGGGACTACGCTACGAGCAGTACTTC. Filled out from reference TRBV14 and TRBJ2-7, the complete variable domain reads EAGVTQFPSHSVIEKGQTVTLRCDPISGHDNLYWYRRVMGKEIKFLLHFVKESKQDESGMPNNRFLAERTGGTYSTLKVQPAELEDSGVYFCASSQEGLRYEQYFGPGTRLTVT.

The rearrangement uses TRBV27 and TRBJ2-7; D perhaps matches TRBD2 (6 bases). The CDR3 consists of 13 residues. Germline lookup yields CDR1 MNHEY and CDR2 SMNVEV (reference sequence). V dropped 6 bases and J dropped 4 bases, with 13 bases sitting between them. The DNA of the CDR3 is TGTGCCAGCAGGGGTAGCGGAGGGTACGAGCAGTACTTC. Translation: CASRGSGGYEQYF.

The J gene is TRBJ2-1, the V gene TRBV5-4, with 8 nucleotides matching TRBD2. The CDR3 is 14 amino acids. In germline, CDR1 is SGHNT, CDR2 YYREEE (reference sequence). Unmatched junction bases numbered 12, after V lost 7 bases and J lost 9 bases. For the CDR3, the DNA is TGTGCCAGCGAAGGAGCGGGAGTACCGGGTGAGCAGTTCTTC. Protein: CASEGAGVPGEQFF.

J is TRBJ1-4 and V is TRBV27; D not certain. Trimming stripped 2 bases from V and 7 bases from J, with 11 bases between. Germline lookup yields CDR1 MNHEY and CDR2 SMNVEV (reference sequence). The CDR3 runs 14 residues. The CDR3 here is CASSLRQATEKLFF. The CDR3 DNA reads TGTGCCAGCAGTTTACGGCAGGCTACTGAAAAACTGTTTTTT. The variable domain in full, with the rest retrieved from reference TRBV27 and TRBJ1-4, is EAQVTQNPRYLITVTGKKLTVTCSQNMNHEYMSWYRQDPGLGLRQIYYSMNVEVTDKGDVPEGYKVSRKEKRNFPLILESPSPNQTSLYFCASSLRQATEKLFFGSGTQLSVL.

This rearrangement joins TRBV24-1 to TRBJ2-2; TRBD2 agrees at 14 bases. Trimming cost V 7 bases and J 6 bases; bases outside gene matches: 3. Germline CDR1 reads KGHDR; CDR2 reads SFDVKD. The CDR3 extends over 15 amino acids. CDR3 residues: CATRGTSGSPGELFF. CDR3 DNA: TGTGCCACCAGGGGGACTAGCGGGAGCCCCGGGGAGCTGTTTTTT.

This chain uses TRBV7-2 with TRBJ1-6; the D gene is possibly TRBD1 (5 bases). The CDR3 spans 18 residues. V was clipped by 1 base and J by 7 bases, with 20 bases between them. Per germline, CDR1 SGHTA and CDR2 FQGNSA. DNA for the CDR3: TGTGCCAGCAGCTTAGTAGGGGCGTCGCTACCCGACAATTCACCCCTCCACTTT. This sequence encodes CASSLVGASLPDNSPLHF.